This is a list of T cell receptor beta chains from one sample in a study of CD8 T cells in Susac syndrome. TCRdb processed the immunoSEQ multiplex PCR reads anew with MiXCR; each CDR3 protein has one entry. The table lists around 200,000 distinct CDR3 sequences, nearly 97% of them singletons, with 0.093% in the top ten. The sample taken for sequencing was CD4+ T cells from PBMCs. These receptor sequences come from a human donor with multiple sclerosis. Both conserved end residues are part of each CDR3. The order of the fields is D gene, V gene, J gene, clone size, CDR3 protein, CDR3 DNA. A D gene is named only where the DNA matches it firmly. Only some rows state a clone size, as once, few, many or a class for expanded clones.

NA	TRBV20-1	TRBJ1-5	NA	CSAIRGDQPQHF	TGCAGTGCTATTCGGGGGGATCAGCCCCAGCATTTT
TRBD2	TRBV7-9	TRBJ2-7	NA	CASSGGLAGPYEQYF	TGTGCCAGCAGCGGAGGACTAGCGGGGCCCTACGAGCAGTACTTC
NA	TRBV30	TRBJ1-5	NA	CAWSVGFGNQPQHF	TGTGCCTGGAGTGTAGGGTTTGGCAATCAGCCCCAGCATTTT
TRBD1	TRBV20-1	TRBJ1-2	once	CSAGQGAWANYGYTF	TGCAGTGCTGGTCAGGGGGCTTGGGCTAACTATGGCTACACCTTC
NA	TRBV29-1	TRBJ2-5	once	CSAGEGTQYF	TGCAGCGCTGGCGAGGGAACCCAGTACTTC
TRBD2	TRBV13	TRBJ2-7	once	CASSPTSGLTLNSYEQYF	TGTGCCAGCAGCCCCACTAGCGGGCTTACTCTGAACTCCTACGAGCAGTACTTC
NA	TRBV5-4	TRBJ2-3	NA	CASSSRGSYTDTQYF	TGTGCCAGCAGCTCTCGGGGCAGCTACACAGATACGCAGTATTTT
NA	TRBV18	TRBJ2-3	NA	CASSPADTQYF	TGTGCCAGCTCACCGGCAGATACGCAGTATTTT
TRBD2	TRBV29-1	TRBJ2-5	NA	CSVGPLAGGRETQYF	TGCAGCGTTGGCCCCCTAGCGGGGGGAAGAGAGACCCAGTACTTC
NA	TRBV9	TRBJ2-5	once	CASSLGTYQETQYF	TGTGCCAGCAGCCTCGGGACCTATCAAGAGACCCAGTACTTC
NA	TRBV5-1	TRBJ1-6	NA	CASSQEQNSPLHF	TGCGCCAGCAGTCAGGAGCAAAATTCACCCCTCCACTTT
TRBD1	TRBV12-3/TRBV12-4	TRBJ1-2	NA	CASRPDRLHGYTF	TGTGCCAGCAGACCGGACAGGTTGCATGGCTACACCTTC
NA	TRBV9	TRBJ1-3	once	CASSVGLDRSGNTIYF	TGTGCCAGCAGCGTAGGCCTGGACCGCTCTGGAAACACCATATATTTT
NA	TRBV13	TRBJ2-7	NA	CASSLTGTPYEQYF	TGTGCCAGCAGCTTAACCGGGACGCCCTACGAGCAGTACTTC
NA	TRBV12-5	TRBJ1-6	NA	CASGLMRDSPLHF	TGTGCTAGTGGTTTGATGAGAGATTCACCCCTCCACTTT
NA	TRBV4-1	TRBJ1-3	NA	CASSQPRTASGNTIYF	TGCGCCAGCAGCCAACCCCGGACAGCCTCTGGAAACACCATATATTTT
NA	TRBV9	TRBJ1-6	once	CASSAWDTISPLHF	TGTGCCAGCAGCGCATGGGACACCATTTCACCCCTCCACTTT
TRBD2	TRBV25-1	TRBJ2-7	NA	CATTPAGGDSLEQYF	TGTGCCACCACCCCAGCTGGGGGGGATAGCCTCGAGCAGTACTTC
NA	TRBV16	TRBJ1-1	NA	CASSRQGGGTEAFF	TGTGCCAGCAGCCGTCAGGGAGGGGGGACTGAAGCTTTCTTT
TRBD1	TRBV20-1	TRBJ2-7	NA	CSATGTDYEQYF	TGCAGTGCCACCGGGACAGATTACGAGCAGTACTTC
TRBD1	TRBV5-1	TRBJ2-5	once	CASSPGQSETQYF	TGCGCCAGCAGCCCGGGACAGAGTGAGACCCAGTACTTC
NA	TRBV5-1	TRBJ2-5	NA	CASSSSVGVAETQYF	TGCGCCAGCAGCTCGTCGGTGGGGGTAGCAGAGACCCAGTACTTC
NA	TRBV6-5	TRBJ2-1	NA	CASSWRRDKTQSSYNEQFF	TGTGCCAGCAGTTGGCGGCGGGATAAGACGCAGAGCTCCTACAATGAGCAGTTCTTC
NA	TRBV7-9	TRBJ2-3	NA	CASSRQVGAFTDTQYF	TGTGCCAGCAGCCGCCAAGTGGGCGCTTTCACAGATACGCAGTATTTT
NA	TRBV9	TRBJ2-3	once	CASSSRIHTDTQYF	TGTGCCAGCAGCTCCAGGATTCACACAGATACGCAGTATTTT
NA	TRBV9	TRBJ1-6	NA	CASRGSQGDNSPLHF	TGCGCCAGCAGGGGTTCCCAAGGAGATAATTCACCCCTCCACTTT
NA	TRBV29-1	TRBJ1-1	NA	CSVVGLLSGTEAFF	TGCAGCGTTGTGGGATTGCTTTCGGGGACTGAAGCTTTCTTT
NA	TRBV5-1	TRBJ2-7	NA	CASRPSPTYEQYF	TGCGCCAGCAGACCGTCCCCCACCTACGAGCAGTACTTC
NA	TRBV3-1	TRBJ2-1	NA	CASSAGPTSYNEQFF	TGTGCCAGCAGCGCGGGGCCAACCTCCTACAATGAGCAGTTCTTC
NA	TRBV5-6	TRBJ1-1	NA	CASSPTGLDTEAFF	TGTGCCAGCAGCCCCACAGGGTTGGACACTGAAGCTTTCTTT